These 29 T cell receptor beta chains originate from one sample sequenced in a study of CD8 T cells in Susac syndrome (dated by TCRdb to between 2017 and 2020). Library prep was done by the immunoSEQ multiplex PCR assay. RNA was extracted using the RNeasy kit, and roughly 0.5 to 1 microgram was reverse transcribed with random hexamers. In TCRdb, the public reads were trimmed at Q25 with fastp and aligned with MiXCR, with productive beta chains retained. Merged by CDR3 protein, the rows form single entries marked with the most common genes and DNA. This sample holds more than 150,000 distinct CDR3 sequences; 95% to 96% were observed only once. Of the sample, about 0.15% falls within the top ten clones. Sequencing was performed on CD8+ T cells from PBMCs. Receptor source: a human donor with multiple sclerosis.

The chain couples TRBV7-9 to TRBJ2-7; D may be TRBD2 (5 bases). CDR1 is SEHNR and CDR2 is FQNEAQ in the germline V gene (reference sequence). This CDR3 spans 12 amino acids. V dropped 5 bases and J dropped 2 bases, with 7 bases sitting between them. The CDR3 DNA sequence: TGTGCCAGCAGCGCCGGGACCTACGAGCAGTACGTC. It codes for CASSAGTYEQYV.

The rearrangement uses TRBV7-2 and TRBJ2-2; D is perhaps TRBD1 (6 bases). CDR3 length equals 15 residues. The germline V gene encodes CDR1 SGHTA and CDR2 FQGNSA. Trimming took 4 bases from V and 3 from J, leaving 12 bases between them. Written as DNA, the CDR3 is TGTGCCAGCAGCTCCACACAGGGTCACACCGGGGAGCTGTTTTTT. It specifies CASSSTQGHTGELFF.

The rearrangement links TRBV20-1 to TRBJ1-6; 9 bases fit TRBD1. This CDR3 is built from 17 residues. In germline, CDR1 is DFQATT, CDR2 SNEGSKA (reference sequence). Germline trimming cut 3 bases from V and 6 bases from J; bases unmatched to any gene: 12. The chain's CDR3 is CSARFPGGQGSNSPLHF. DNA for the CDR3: TGCAGTGCTAGGTTCCCCGGAGGACAGGGGAGTAATTCACCCCTCCACTTT.

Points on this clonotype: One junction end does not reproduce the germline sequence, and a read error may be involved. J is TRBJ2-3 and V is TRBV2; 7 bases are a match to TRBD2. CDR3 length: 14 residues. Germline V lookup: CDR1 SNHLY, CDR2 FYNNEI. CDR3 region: CASSEAGSADTQYF. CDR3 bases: TGTGCCAGCAGCGAAGCGGGGTCGGCAGATACGCAGTATTTT.

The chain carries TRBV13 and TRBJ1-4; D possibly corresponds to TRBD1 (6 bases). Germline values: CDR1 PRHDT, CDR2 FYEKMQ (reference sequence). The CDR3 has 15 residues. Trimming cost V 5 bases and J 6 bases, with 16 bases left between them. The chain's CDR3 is CASSDIRGTDEKLFF. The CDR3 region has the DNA TGTGCCAGCAGCGACATCAGGGGAACCGATGAAAAACTGTTTTTT.

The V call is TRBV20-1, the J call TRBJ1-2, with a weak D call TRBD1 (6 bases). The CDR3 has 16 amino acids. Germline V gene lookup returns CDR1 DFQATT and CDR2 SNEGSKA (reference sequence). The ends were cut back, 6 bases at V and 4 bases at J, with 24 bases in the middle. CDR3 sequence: CSAPGEQAGAIYGYTF. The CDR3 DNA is TGCAGTGCACCAGGGGAACAGGCGGGAGCGATCTATGGCTACACCTTC.

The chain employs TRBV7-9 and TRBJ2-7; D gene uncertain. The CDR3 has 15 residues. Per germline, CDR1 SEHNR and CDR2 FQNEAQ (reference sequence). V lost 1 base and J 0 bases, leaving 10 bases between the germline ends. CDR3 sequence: CASSLVLGISYEQYF. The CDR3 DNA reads TGTGCCAGCAGCTTAGTATTGGGGATCTCCTACGAGCAGTACTTC. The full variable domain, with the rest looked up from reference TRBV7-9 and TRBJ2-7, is DTGVSQNPRHKITKRGQNVTFRCDPISEHNRLYWYRQTLGQGPEFLTYFQNEAQLEKSRLLSDRFSAERPKGSFSTLEIQRTEQGDSAMYLCASSLVLGISYEQYFGPGTRLTVT.

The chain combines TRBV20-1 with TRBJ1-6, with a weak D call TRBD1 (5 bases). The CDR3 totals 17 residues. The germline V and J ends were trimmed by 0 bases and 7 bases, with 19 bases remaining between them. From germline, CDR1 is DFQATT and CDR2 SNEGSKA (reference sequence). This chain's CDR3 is CSARDRGGGSENSPLHF. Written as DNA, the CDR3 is TGCAGTGCTAGAGATCGGGGCGGGGGATCTGAAAATTCACCCCTCCACTTT.

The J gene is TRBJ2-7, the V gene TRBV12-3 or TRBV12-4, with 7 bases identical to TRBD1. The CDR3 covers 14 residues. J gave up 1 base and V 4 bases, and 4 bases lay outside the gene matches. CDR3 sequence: CASSSWDRSYEQYF. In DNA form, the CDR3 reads TGTGCCAGCAGTTCCTGGGACAGATCCTACGAGCAGTACTTC.

DNA for the CDR3: TGTGCCAGCAGCGTAGCTAGCGGGGCGACCTACGAGCAGTACTTC. Its translation: CASSVASGATYEQYF. The chain combines TRBV9 with TRBJ2-7; 9 positions agree with TRBD2. Germline V lookup: CDR1 SGDLS, CDR2 YYNGEE. Losses at the gene ends were 0 bases for V and 2 bases for J; bases not matched to a gene: 3. This CDR3 spans 15 amino acids.

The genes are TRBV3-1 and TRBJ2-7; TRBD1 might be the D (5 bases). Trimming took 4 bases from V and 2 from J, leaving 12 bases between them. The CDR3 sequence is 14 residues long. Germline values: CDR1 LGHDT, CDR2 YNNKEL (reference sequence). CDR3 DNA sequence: TGTGCCAGCAGCCTCAAGGACACAGCCTACGAGCAGTACTTC. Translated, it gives CASSLKDTAYEQYF.

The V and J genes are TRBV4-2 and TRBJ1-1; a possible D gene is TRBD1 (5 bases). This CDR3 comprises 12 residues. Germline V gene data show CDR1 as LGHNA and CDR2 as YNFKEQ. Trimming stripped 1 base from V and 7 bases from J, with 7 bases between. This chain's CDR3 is CASSQGGIEAFF. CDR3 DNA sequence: TGTGCCAGCAGCCAAGGGGGGATTGAAGCTTTCTTT.

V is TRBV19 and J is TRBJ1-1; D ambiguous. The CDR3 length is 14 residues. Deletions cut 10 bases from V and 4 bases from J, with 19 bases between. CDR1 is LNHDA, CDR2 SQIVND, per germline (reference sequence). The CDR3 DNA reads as TGTGCCATACGGCCGTTGGTTGGAGGCACTGAAGCTTTCTTT. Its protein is CAIRPLVGGTEAFF.

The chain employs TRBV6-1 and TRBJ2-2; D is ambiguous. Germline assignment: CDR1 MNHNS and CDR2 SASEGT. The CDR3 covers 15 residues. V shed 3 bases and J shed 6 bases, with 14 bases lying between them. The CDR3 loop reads CASSDWHMSAGELFF. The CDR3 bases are TGTGCCAGCAGTGACTGGCATATGAGTGCCGGGGAGCTGTTTTTT.

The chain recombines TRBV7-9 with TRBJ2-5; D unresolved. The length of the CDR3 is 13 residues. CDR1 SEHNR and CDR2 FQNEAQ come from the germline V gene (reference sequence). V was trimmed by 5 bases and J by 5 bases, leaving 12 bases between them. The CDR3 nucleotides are TGTGCCAGCAGCCAACGCTTAGAGGAGACCCAGTACTTC. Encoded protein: CASSQRLEETQYF. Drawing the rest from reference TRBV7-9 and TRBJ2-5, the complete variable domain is DTGVSQNPRHKITKRGQNVTFRCDPISEHNRLYWYRQTLGQGPEFLTYFQNEAQLEKSRLLSDRFSAERPKGSFSTLEIQRTEQGDSAMYLCASSQRLEETQYFGPGTRLLVL.

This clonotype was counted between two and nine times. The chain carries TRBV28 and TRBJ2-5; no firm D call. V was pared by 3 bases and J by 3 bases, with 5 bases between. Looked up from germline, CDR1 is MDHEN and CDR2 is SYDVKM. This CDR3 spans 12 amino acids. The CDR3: CASSFLKETQYF. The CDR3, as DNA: TGTGCCAGCAGTTTTCTCAAAGAGACCCAGTACTTC.

The CDR3 DNA sequence: TGCAGCGCAAAGGACAGGAACTATGGCTACACCTTC. Translating gives CSAKDRNYGYTF. The chain joins TRBV29-1 to TRBJ1-2; 7 nucleotides line up with TRBD1. The CDR3 is 12 amino acids. Germline CDR1 and CDR2: SQVTM and ANQGSEA. The junction had 4 bases not matched to a gene; V was cut back by 7 bases and J by 2 bases.

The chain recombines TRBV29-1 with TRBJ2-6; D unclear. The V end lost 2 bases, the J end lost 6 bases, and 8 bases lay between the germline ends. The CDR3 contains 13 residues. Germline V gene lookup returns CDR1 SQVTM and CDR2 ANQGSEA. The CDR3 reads CSVEFREANVLTF. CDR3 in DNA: TGCAGCGTTGAATTCCGTGAGGCCAACGTCCTGACTTTC.

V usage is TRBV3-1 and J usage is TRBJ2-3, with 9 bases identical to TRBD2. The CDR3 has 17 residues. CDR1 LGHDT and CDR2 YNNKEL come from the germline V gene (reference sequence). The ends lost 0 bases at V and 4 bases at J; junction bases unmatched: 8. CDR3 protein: CASSQDLSGGLADTQYF. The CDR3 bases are TGTGCCAGCAGCCAAGACTTGAGCGGGGGGCTTGCAGATACGCAGTATTTT.

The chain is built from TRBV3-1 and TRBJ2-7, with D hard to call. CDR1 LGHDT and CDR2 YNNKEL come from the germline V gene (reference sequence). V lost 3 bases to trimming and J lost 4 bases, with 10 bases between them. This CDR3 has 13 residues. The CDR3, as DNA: TGTGCCAGCAGCCATTTCCAGAGATACGAGCAGTACTTC. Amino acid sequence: CASSHFQRYEQYF.

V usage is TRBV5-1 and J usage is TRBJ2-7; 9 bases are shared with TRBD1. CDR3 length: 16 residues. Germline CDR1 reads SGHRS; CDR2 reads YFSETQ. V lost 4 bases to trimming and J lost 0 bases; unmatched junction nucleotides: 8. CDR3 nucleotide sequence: TGCGCCAGCAGCATACCCGGGACAGGGTCCTCCTACGAGCAGTACTTC. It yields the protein CASSIPGTGSSYEQYF.

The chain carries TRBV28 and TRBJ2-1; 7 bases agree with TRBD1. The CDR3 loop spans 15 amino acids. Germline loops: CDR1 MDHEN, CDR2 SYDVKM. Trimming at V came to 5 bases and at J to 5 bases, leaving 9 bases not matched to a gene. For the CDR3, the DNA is TGTGCCAGCAGTACAAGGGGGCCCTCGGACAATGAGCAGTTCTTC. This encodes CASSTRGPSDNEQFF.

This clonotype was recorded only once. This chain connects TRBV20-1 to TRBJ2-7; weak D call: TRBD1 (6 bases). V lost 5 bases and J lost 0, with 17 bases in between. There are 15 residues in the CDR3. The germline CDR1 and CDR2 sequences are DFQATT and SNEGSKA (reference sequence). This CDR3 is CSAAPTNRVSYEQYF. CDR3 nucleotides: TGCAGTGCTGCCCCTACTAACAGGGTCTCCTACGAGCAGTACTTC.

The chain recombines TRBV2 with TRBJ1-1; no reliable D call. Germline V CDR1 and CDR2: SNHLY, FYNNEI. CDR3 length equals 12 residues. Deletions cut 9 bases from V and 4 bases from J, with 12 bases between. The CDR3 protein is CARNYGSTEAFF. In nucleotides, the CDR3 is TGTGCCAGAAACTATGGGAGCACTGAAGCTTTCTTT.

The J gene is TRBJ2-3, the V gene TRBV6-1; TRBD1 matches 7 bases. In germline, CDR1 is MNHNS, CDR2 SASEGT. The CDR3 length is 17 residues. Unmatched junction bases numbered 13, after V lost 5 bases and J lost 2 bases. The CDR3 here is CASSQTPGGRNTDTQYF. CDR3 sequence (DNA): TGTGCCAGCAGTCAAACCCCAGGGGGTAGGAACACAGATACGCAGTATTTT.

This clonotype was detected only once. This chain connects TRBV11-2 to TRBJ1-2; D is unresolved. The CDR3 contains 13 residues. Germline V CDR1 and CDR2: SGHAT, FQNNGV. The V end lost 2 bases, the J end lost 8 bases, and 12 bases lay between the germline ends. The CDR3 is CASSLSGERGYTF. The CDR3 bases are TGTGCCAGCAGCTTATCAGGAGAGAGGGGCTACACCTTC.

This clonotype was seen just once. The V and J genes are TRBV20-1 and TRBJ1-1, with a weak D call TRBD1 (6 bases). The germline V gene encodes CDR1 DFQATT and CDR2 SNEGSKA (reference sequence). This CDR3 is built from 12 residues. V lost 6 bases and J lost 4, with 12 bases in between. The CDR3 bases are TGCAGTGCCCAGGACAGACCCACTGAAGCTTTCTTT. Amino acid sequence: CSAQDRPTEAFF.

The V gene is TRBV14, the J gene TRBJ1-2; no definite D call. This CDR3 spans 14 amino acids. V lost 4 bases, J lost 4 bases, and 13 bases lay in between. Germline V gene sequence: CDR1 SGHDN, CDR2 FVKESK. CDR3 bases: TGTGCCAGCAGCCGCAACGAGTACTCCTATGGCTACACCTTC. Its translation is CASSRNEYSYGYTF.

This CDR3 reads CASSPTPERETQYF. The DNA of the CDR3 is TGTGCCAGCAGCCCGACTCCGGAGAGAGAGACCCAGTACTTC. V is TRBV7-9 and J is TRBJ2-5, with D unresolved. The V gene lost 5 bases and the J gene lost 4 bases, with 14 bases spanning the gap. Looked up from germline, CDR1 is SEHNR and CDR2 is FQNEAQ (reference sequence). CDR3 length equals 14 residues.